What follows are 30 T cell receptor beta chains derived from one specimen sequenced in a study of CD8 T cells in ankylosing spondylitis. TCRdb fed the 5' RACE reads into MiXCR, producing one record per CDR3 protein. The sample includes about 130,000 distinct CDR3 sequences, 9.3% of them seen just once. Sequencing was done on a sample of blood, either unsorted or a sorted T cell fraction (not recorded which). These receptors were obtained from a male donor with ankylosing spondylitis or in good health (not recorded which).

There are many counts of this clonotype. CDR3 bases: TGCGCCAGCAGCCTTAGCTCCGGGACTCATGAGCAGTTCTTC. It yields the protein CASSLSSGTHEQFF. The chain carries TRBV4-3 and TRBJ2-1; weak D call: TRBD2 (6 bases). The germline V and J ends were trimmed by 4 bases and 8 bases, with 15 bases remaining between them. Per germline, CDR1 LGHNA and CDR2 YSLEER. There are 14 residues in the CDR3.

This clonotype was recorded at least ten times. The genes are TRBV5-1 and TRBJ1-2; TRBD1 is a possible D gene (5 bases). Looked up from germline, CDR1 is SGHRS and CDR2 is YFSETQ. The CDR3 runs to 15 residues. The V end was cut by 0 bases, the J end by 4 bases, with 13 bases between. CDR3 in amino acids: CASSLEPGITYGYTF. CDR3 DNA sequence: TGCGCCAGCAGCTTGGAACCAGGGATTACCTATGGCTACACCTTC.

Ten or more counts support this clonotype. The CDR3 region is CASSRDLQETQYF. Here the CDR3 DNA reads TGTGCCAGCAGCCGAGACCTTCAAGAGACCCAGTACTTC. V is TRBV9 and J is TRBJ2-5; D call uncertain. Trimming stripped 4 bases from V and 2 bases from J, with 9 bases between. Germline V gene lookup returns CDR1 SGDLS and CDR2 YYNGEE. CDR3 length: 13 amino acids.

At least ten counts were recorded for this clonotype. The chain uses TRBV3-1 and TRBJ2-4; TRBD2 agrees at 10 bases. V trimming: 0 bases; J trimming: 1 base; junction bases outside the gene matches: 0. This CDR3 has 16 amino acids. Per the germline V gene, CDR1 is LGHDT and CDR2 is YNNKEL (reference sequence). In DNA form, the CDR3 reads TGTGCCAGCAGCCAAGATAGCGGGAGGGCCAAAAACATTCAGTACTTC. Translation: CASSQDSGRAKNIQYF.

There are many counts of this clonotype. This chain connects TRBV3-1 to TRBJ2-6; D not certain. Between the trimmed V and J ends, which lost 1 base and 0 bases, there was a span of 4 bases. The CDR3 loop spans 15 amino acids. The germline V gene encodes CDR1 LGHDT and CDR2 YNNKEL (reference sequence). Here the CDR3 DNA reads TGTGCCAGCAGCCAAGGGCGCTCTGGGGCCAACGTCCTGACTTTC. It codes for CASSQGRSGANVLTF.

This clonotype has ten or more counts. V and J are TRBV4-3 and TRBJ2-7; D might be TRBD2 (6 bases). The CDR3 loop spans 14 amino acids. The V and J ends lost 1 base and 5 bases respectively, with 12 bases between them. Per germline, CDR1 LGHNA and CDR2 YSLEER. The CDR3 region has the DNA TGCGCCAGCAGCCAAGGATTACTAGCTAACGAGCAGTACTTC. Protein sequence: CASSQGLLANEQYF.

V and J are TRBV4-3 and TRBJ2-1; 8 bases fit TRBD1. From germline, CDR1 is LGHNA and CDR2 YSLEER. This CDR3 is built from 19 residues. The V segment lost 2 bases and the J segment 6 bases; nucleotides outside the gene matches: 18. CDR3 residues: CASSQKIVTGGYGGNEQFF. DNA of the CDR3: TGCGCCAGCAGCCAAAAAATTGTTACAGGGGGTTATGGAGGCAATGAGCAGTTCTTC.

The chain employs TRBV25-1 and TRBJ2-7; possibly TRBD2 for D (6 bases). Germline CDR1 is MGHDK and CDR2 is SYGVNS. The CDR3 loop spans 14 amino acids. V was shortened by 0 bases and J by 6 bases, with 12 bases between the two germline ends. DNA of the CDR3: TGTGCCAGCAGTGAATACGGAGGGTCGTCCGAGCAGTACTTC. Translation: CASSEYGGSSEQYF.

This clonotype has at least ten counts. The rearrangement uses TRBV5-6 and TRBJ2-7, with a weak D call TRBD1 (6 bases). V was cut by 0 bases and J by 1 base, with 8 bases left in between. The CDR3 extends over 14 amino acids. CDR1 SGHDT and CDR2 YYEEEE come from the germline V gene. The CDR3 sequence: CASSLGRGSYEQYF. The CDR3, as DNA: TGTGCCAGCAGCTTGGGCAGGGGATCCTACGAGCAGTACTTC.

This clonotype was seen ten or more times. This chain uses TRBV6-5 with TRBJ2-7, with D unclear. The ends were cut back, 0 bases at V and 2 bases at J, with 2 bases in the middle. The germline CDR1 and CDR2 sequences are MNHEY and SVGAGI. The CDR3 consists of 12 residues. In DNA form, the CDR3 reads TGTGCCAGCAGTTACTCGACCTACGAGCAGTACTTC. Amino acids: CASSYSTYEQYF.

This clonotype has more than one count but fewer than ten. This chain joins TRBV7-2 and TRBJ2-1; 9 nucleotides match TRBD2. The CDR3 has 15 amino acids. The germline V gene has CDR1 SGHTA and CDR2 FQGNSA. Trimming took 6 bases from V and 8 from J; bases not matched to a gene: 11. The CDR3 coding sequence is TGTGCCAGCAGGCTAGGGCCTAGCGGGATTGATGAGCAGTTCTTC. It yields the protein CASRLGPSGIDEQFF.

This clonotype was seen repeatedly, ten times or more. The chain is built from TRBV5-1 and TRBJ2-6; 10 nucleotides align to TRBD2. Germline values: CDR1 SGHRS, CDR2 YFSETQ. The V and J ends lost 4 bases and 2 bases, in that order; junction bases with no gene match: 9. The CDR3 sequence is 18 residues long. CDR3 sequence (DNA): TGCGCCAGCAGCCTCTCCGGGACTAGCGTCCCTGGGGCCAACGTCCTGACTTTC. Translation gives CASSLSGTSVPGANVLTF. The full variable domain, its missing parts supplied by reference TRBV5-1 and TRBJ2-6, is KAGVTQTPRYLIKTRGQQVTLSCSPISGHRSVSWYQQTPGQGLQFLFEYFSETQRNKGNFPGRFSGRQFSNSRSEMNVSTLELGDSALYLCASSLSGTSVPGANVLTFGAGSRLTVL.

This clonotype was detected many times. The chain is built from TRBV20-1 and TRBJ2-7, with 9 positions matching TRBD1. Germline V lookup: CDR1 DFQATT, CDR2 SNEGSKA (reference sequence). The ends lost 6 bases at V and 4 bases at J; junction bases unmatched: 10. CDR3 size: 14 residues. CDR3 sequence (DNA): TGCAGTGCAAAACAGGGGGCGGGAGTTTACGAGCAGTACTTC. This sequence encodes CSAKQGAGVYEQYF.

This clonotype has ten or more counts. The chain combines TRBV20-1 with TRBJ1-5; no firm D call. Germline V CDR1 and CDR2: DFQATT, SNEGSKA (reference sequence). Deletions cut 3 bases from V and 6 bases from J, with 6 bases between. The length of the CDR3 is 11 residues. Here the CDR3 reads CSARLGQPQHF. The CDR3 DNA follows: TGCAGTGCTAGGCTTGGTCAGCCCCAGCATTTT.

This clonotype was recorded at least ten times. CDR3 sequence: CASSARQGYYEQYF. In DNA form, the CDR3 reads TGTGCCAGCAGCGCCCGACAGGGATACTACGAGCAGTACTTC. The J gene is TRBJ2-7, the V gene TRBV7-9; the match to TRBD1 covers 7 bases. Germline V gene lookup returns CDR1 SEHNR and CDR2 FQNEAQ (reference sequence). The CDR3 sequence is 14 residues long. Losses at the gene ends were 5 bases for V and 3 bases for J; bases not matched to a gene: 7.

With respect to this clonotype: A read error may explain this, as a much larger clone is one base away. V gene TRBV29-1 combines with J gene TRBJ2-5; D is unresolved. The ends were cut back, 4 bases at V and 3 bases at J, with 6 bases in the middle. CDR1 and CDR2 from the germline V gene are SQVTM and ANQGSEA. The CDR3 spans 11 residues. The chain's CDR3 is CSVVMEETQYF. The DNA of the CDR3 is TGCAGCGTTGTAATGGAAGAGACCCAGTACTTC.

This clonotype was found many times. This chain links TRBV20-1 with TRBJ2-5; tentative D call: TRBD2 (6 bases). The CDR3 totals 15 residues. The germline V and J ends were trimmed by 3 bases and 9 bases, with 23 bases remaining between them. Germline CDR1 is DFQATT and CDR2 is SNEGSKA (reference sequence). The CDR3 nucleotides read TGCAGTGCTAGTTCTGGCGGAAGGTCGACGGGGGCCCAGTACTTC. Translation: CSASSGGRSTGAQYF.

Notes on this clonotype: At one end the junction does not follow the germline gene, possibly because of a read error. The chain uses TRBV20-1 and TRBJ2-1; TRBD2 matches 8 bases. CDR1 and CDR2 (germline): DFQATT, SNEGSKA (reference sequence). The CDR3 length is 16 residues. The CDR3 here is CCARAKAGGSGNEQFF. As DNA, the CDR3 is TGCTGTGCTAGAGCGAAGGCGGGGGGCTCGGGCAATGAGCAGTTCTTC.

The chain recombines TRBV7-3 with TRBJ2-3; D is unclear. V lost 6 bases, J lost 6 bases, and 16 bases lay in between. This CDR3 has 14 residues. Germline V gene data show CDR1 as SGHTA and CDR2 as FQGTGA. CDR3 bases: TGTGCCAGCAGTCCCGCTGGCTGGGTTGATACGCAGTATTTT. It yields the protein CASSPAGWVDTQYF.

This clonotype was counted ten times or more. J is TRBJ2-1 and V is TRBV14; the match to TRBD2 covers 11 bases. V shed 4 bases, J shed 15 bases, and the junction held 8 bases outside the gene matches. The CDR3 runs to 13 residues. Germline lookup yields CDR1 SGHDN and CDR2 FVKESK. CDR3 residues: CASSRSLAGGLFF. CDR3 in DNA: TGTGCCAGCAGCCGTTCGCTAGCGGGAGGTCTGTTCTTC.

The chain has TRBV14 and TRBJ2-1; TRBD2 matches at 7 bases. CDR1 is SGHDN, CDR2 FVKESK, per germline. V trimming: 6 bases; J trimming: 9 bases; junction bases outside the gene matches: 17. This CDR3 region has 16 residues. As DNA, the CDR3 is TGTGCCAGCAGAGATTCTTCGGGACTACCAACCCTTGAGCAGTTCTTC. Protein sequence: CASRDSSGLPTLEQFF.

This clonotype showed up just a few times. The V gene is TRBV7-2, the J gene TRBJ2-7; no clear D gene. The V and J ends lost 1 base and 2 bases respectively, with 15 bases between them. Looked up from germline, CDR1 is SGHTA and CDR2 is FQGNSA. The CDR3 loop spans 16 amino acids. The CDR3 DNA follows: TGTGCCAGCAGCTTAGGAGTTTCGAAGCACACCTACGAGCAGTACTTC. This codes for CASSLGVSKHTYEQYF.

At least ten counts were recorded for this clonotype. This chain connects TRBV5-1 to TRBJ2-1, with 7 nucleotides matching TRBD1. The CDR3 is 16 amino acids. V was clipped by 4 bases and J by 4 bases; unmatched bases: 11. Germline lookup yields CDR1 SGHRS and CDR2 YFSETQ. CDR3 region: CASSTQRQGLYNEQFF. The CDR3 DNA sequence: TGCGCCAGCAGCACCCAAAGACAGGGTCTATACAATGAGCAGTTCTTC.

The table lists this clonotype with a few counts. The genes are TRBV20-1 and TRBJ2-4; 7 bases fit TRBD2. V gave up 2 bases and J gave up 0 bases; unmatched junction bases: 4. The CDR3 is 15 amino acids. CDR1 and CDR2 (germline): DFQATT, SNEGSKA (reference sequence). Written as DNA, the CDR3 is TGCAGTGCTAGAACTAGCGTCGGAGCCAAAAACATTCAGTACTTC. The encoded protein is CSARTSVGAKNIQYF.

This clonotype was observed at least ten times. The chain links TRBV20-1 to TRBJ2-5, with 9 bases that match TRBD2. The CDR3 consists of 14 residues. With 7 bases clipped from V and 5 bases from J, the junction kept 11 bases outside the gene matches. CDR1 is DFQATT and CDR2 is SNEGSKA in the germline V gene (reference sequence). The CDR3 bases are TGCAGTGTTCAAGTAGCGGGAGTGTTGGAGACCCAGTACTTC. Its translation is CSVQVAGVLETQYF.

In its sample, this clonotype was seen a few times. The chain is built from TRBV12-3 or TRBV12-4 and TRBJ2-4, with a weak D call TRBD2 (5 bases). V was shortened by 5 bases and J by 7 bases, with 15 bases between the two germline ends. The CDR3 spans 14 residues. The CDR3 DNA reads as TGTGCCAGCAGTCTAACACGGTCTAGCAACATTCAGTACTTC. It yields the protein CASSLTRSSNIQYF.

This clonotype has a count of ten or more. This chain joins TRBV20-1 and TRBJ2-3, with TRBD1 matching over 10 bases. V gave up 6 bases and J gave up 6 bases; unmatched junction bases: 9. The CDR3 extends over 14 amino acids. Germline V CDR1 and CDR2: DFQATT, SNEGSKA (reference sequence). For the CDR3, the DNA is TGCAGTGCCGGATCCGGGACAGGGGAGGATACGCAGTATTTT. Protein product: CSAGSGTGEDTQYF.

This clonotype was counted many times. The gene calls are TRBV11-2 and TRBJ2-5, with D perhaps assigned TRBD1 or TRBD2 (5 bases each). The CDR3 consists of 14 residues. Germline CDR1 and CDR2: SGHAT and FQNNGV. V lost 3 bases, J lost 1 base, and 9 bases lay in between. CDR3 in DNA: TGTGCCAGCAGCTTGGGGGTCGGCCAAGAGACCCAGTACTTC. Its translation: CASSLGVGQETQYF.

This clonotype has a count of ten or more. The rearrangement links TRBV20-1 to TRBJ1-5; unclear D gene. Trimming left V 0 bases short and J 0 bases short, with 15 bases between. The CDR3 runs to 17 residues. Germline CDR1 and CDR2: DFQATT and SNEGSKA (reference sequence). The CDR3, as DNA: TGCAGTGCTAGAGATAGGAGAGGGTTAGATAGCAATCAGCCCCAGCATTTT. Protein: CSARDRRGLDSNQPQHF.

This clonotype has a count of ten or more. V usage is TRBV20-1 and J usage is TRBJ2-7; D not resolved. Germline V gene data show CDR1 as DFQATT and CDR2 as SNEGSKA (reference sequence). V was cut by 0 bases and J by 0 bases, with 12 bases left in between. The CDR3 length is 15 residues. The DNA for the CDR3 is TGCAGTGCTAGAGACGGGCTTAGCCTCTCCTACGAGCAGTACTTC. Amino acids: CSARDGLSLSYEQYF.